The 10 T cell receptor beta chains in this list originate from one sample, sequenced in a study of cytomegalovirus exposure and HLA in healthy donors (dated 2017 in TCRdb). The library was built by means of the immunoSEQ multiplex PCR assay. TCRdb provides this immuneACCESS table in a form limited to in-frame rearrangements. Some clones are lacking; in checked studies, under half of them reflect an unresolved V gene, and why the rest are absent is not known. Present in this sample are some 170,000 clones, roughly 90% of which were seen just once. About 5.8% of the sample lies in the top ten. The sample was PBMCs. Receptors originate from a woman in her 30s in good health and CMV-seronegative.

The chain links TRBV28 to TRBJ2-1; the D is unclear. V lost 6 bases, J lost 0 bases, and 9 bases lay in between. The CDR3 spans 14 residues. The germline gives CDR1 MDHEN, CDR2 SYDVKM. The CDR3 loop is CASSVTRSYNEQFF. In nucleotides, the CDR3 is TGTGCCAGCAGCGTGACACGCTCCTACAATGAGCAGTTCTTC. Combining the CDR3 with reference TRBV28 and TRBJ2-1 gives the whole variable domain DVKVTQSSRYLVKRTGEKVFLECVQDMDHENMFWYRQDPGLGLRLIYFSYDVKMKEKGDIPEGYSVSREKKERFSLILESASTNQTSMYLCASSVTRSYNEQFFGPGTRLTVL.

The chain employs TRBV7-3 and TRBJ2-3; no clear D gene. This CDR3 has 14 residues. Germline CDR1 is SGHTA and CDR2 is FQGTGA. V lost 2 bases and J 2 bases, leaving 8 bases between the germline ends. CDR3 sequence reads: CASSLLGYTDTQYF. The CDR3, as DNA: TGTGCCAGCAGCTTACTCGGCTACACAGATACGCAGTATTTT.

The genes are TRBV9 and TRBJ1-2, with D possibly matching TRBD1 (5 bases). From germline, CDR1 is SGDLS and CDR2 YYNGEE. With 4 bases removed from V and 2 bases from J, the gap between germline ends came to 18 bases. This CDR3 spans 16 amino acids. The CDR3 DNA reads TGTGCCAGCAGCCCCCCAGGGACGGAGTCAAACTATGGCTACACCTTC. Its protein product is CASSPPGTESNYGYTF.

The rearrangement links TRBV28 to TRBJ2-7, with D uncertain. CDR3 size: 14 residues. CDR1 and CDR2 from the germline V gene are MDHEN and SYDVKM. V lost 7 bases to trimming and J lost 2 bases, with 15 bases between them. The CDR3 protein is CASMRLAGAYEQYF. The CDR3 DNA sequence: TGTGCCAGCATGCGACTCGCCGGAGCCTACGAGCAGTACTTC.

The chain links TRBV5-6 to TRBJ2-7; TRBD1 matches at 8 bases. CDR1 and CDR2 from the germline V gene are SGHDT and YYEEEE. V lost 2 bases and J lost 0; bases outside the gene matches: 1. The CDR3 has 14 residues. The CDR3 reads CASSFDRGSYEQYF. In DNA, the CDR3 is TGTGCCAGCAGCTTTGACAGGGGCTCCTACGAGCAGTACTTC.

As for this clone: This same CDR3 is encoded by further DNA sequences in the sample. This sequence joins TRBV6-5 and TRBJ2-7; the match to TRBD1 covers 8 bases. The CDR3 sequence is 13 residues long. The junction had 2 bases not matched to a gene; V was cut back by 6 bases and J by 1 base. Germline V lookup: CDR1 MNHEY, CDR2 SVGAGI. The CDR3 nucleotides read TGTGCCAGCAGCCGGACAGGGTCCTACGAGCAGTACTTC. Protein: CASSRTGSYEQYF.

CDR3 DNA sequence: TGCGCCAGCAGCCAAGACCGGCAGGGGGCCTGGGAGCAGTACTTC. As protein: CASSQDRQGAWEQYF. The V gene is TRBV4-1, the J gene TRBJ2-7; TRBD1 matches at 8 bases. Germline V lookup: CDR1 MGHRA, CDR2 YSYEKL. This CDR3 is 15 amino acids long. V shed 0 bases, J shed 7 bases, and the junction held 8 bases outside the gene matches.

CDR3 region: CASSYGQGPEQYF. The CDR3 DNA is TGTGCCAGCAGTTACGGGCAGGGCCCCGAGCAGTACTTC. The chain employs TRBV6-5 and TRBJ2-7, with D perhaps matching TRBD1 (5 bases). V lost 2 bases to trimming and J lost 6 bases, with 11 bases between them. The CDR3 runs 13 residues. Germline V CDR1 and CDR2: MNHEY, SVGAGI.

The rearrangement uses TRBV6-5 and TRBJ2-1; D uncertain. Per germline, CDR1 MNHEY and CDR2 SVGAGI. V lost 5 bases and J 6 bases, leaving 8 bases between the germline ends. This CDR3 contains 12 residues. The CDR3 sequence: CASSGVGNEQFF. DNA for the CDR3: TGTGCCAGCAGTGGGGTGGGCAATGAGCAGTTCTTC.

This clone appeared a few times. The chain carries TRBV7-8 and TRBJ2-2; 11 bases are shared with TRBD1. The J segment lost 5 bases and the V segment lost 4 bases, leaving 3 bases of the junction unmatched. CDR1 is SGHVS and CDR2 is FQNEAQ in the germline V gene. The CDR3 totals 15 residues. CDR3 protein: CASSSGQGGTGELFF. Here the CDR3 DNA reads TGTGCCAGCAGCTCGGGACAGGGGGGTACCGGGGAGCTGTTTTTT.